The source of this T cell receptor (beta chain) is a study of ipilimumab plus nivolumab after autologous stem cell transplantation. Study background: The DLBCL group included primary refractory and relapsed cases.

Dosing: nivolumab 3 mg/kg IV, weeks 1, 4, 7, 10, then every two weeks to week 26. The assay was immunoSEQ multiplex PCR, and TCRdb's table has in-frame clones only and misses some. The sample lists 16,000 or so clones; about three quarters were seen once. J lost 0 bases, V lost 4 bases, and 7 bases had no gene match. The V gene's germline CDR1 is SGHRS and CDR2 YFSETQ. This CDR3 is 16 amino acids long. The rearrangement joins TRBV5-1 to TRBJ1-2, with 9 positions matching TRBD1. Sequenced material: PBMCs, taken in a trial of ipilimumab plus nivolumab as post-transplant consolidation. The receptor was isolated from a male donor with diffuse large B-cell lymphoma. The CDR3, as DNA: TGCGCCAGCAGCCCGACCGGGACAGGGACTAACTATGGCTACACCTTC. Translating gives CASSPTGTGTNYGYTF.